The TCR beta chain under discussion was sequenced for a study of T cells in Graves' hyperthyroidism and ophthalmopathy. Notes on the study in general: Also found in blood were most expanded thyroid clonotypes above 0.001.

RNA transcripts yielded amplified TCR beta CDR3 regions. The HTBI primer set drove a first-round RT-PCR of the TCR CDR3. In TCRdb, the multiplex PCR reads were re-called with MiXCR into one record per CDR3 protein. The repertoire has over 500,000 distinct CDR3 sequences, 15% to 20% of them found once; the top ten carry approximately 32%. Of note for this clonotype: Its antigen is undetermined.

V shed 7 bases, J shed 2 bases, and the junction held 12 bases outside the gene matches. The CDR3 has 17 residues. CDR1 and CDR2 from the germline V gene are MNHEY and SMNVEV (reference sequence). A patient was excluded if there was uncontrolled infection, other autoimmune disease, pregnancy or lactation. Diagnostic decisions used clinical symptoms, serum thyroxine and TRAb, thyroid ultrasound and orbital computed tomography. Using over 8.5 ml of fresh peripheral blood, PBMCs were prepared. The chain couples TRBV27 to TRBJ2-2; 8 bases align to TRBD2. This sequence originates from a woman between 25 and 40 years old with Graves' ophthalmopathy. The sample was blood. Written as DNA, the CDR3 is TGTGCCAGCAACCTCCTAGCGGGTGCCTCCAACACCGGGGAGCTGTTTTTT. This translates into CASNLLAGASNTGELFF.